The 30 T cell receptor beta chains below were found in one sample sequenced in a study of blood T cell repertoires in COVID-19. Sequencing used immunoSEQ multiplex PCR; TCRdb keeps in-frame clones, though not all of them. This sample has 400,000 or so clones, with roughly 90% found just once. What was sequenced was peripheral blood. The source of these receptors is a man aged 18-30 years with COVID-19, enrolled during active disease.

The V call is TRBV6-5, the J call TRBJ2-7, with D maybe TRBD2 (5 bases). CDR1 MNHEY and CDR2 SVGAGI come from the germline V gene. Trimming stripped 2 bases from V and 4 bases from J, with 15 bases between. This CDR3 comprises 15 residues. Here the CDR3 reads CASSYGGSSHYEQYF. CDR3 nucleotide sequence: TGTGCCAGCAGTTACGGTGGGAGTAGTCATTACGAGCAGTACTTC.

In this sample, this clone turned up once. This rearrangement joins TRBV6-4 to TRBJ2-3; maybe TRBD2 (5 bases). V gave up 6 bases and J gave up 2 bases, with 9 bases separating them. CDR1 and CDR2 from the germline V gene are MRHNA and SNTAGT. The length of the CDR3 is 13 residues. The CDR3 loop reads CASSKEDTDTQYF. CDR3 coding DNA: TGTGCCAGCAGCAAGGAGGACACAGATACGCAGTATTTT.

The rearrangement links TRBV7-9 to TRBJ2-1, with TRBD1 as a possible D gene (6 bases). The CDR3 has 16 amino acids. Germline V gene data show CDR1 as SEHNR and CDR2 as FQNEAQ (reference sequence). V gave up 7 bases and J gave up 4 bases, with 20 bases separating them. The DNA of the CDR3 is TGTGCCAGCACCCCCGCGGCAGGTAGGGGGTACAATGAGCAGTTCTTC. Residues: CASTPAAGRGYNEQFF.

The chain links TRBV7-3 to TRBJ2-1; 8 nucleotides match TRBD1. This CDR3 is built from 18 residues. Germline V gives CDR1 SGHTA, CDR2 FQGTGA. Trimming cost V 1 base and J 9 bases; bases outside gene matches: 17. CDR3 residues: CASSLMAGTGISRGEQFF. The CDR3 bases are TGTGCCAGCAGCTTAATGGCCGGGACAGGAATTTCCCGAGGTGAGCAGTTCTTC. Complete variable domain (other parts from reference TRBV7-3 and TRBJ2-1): GAGVSQTPSNKVTEKGKYVELRCDPISGHTALYWYRQSLGQGPEFLIYFQGTGAADDSGLPNDRFFAVRPEGSVSTLKIQRTERGDSAVYLCASSLMAGTGISRGEQFFGPGTRLTVL.

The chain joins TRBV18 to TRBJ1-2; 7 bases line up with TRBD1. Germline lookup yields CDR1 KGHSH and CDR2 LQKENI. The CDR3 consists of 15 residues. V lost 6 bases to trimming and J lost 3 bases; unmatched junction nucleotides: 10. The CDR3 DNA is TGTGCCAGCTCCCACACCCGAGGGGGCGACTATGGCTACACCTTC. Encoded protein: CASSHTRGGDYGYTF.

CDR3: CASSEAVSNSEAFF. CDR3 nucleotide sequence: TGTGCCAGCAGTGAAGCGGTCAGTAATTCTGAAGCTTTCTTT. J is TRBJ1-1 and V is TRBV2; D is unresolved. The CDR3 has 14 amino acids. From germline, CDR1 is SNHLY and CDR2 FYNNEI. V gave up 0 bases and J gave up 6 bases, with 11 bases separating them.

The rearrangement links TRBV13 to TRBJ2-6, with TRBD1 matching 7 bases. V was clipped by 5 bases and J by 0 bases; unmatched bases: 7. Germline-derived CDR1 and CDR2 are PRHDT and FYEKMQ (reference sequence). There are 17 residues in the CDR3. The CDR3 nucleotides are TGTGCCAGCAGCCCATGGACAGGCTACTCTGGGGCCAACGTCCTGACTTTC. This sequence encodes CASSPWTGYSGANVLTF.

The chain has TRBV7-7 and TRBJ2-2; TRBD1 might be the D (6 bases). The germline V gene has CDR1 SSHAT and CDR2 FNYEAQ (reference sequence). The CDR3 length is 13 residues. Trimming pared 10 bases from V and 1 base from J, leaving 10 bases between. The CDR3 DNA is TGTGCCAAACAGGACAGGAACACCGGGGAGCTGTTTTTT. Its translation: CAKQDRNTGELFF.

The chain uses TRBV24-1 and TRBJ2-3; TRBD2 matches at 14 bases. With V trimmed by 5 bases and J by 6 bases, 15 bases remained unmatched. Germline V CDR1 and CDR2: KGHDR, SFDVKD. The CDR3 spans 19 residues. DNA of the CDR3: TGTGCCACCAGTGGTCCCCCCGGGACTAGCGGGAGTAGTGGGGATACGCAGTATTTT. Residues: CATSGPPGTSGSSGDTQYF.

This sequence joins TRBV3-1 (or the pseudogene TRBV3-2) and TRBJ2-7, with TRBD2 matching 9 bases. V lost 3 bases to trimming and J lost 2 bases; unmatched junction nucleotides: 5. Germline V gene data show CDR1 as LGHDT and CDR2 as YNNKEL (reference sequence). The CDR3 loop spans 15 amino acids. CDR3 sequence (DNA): TGTGCCAGCAGCCACATAGCGGGGGCCGCCTACGAGCAGTACTTC. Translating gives CASSHIAGAAYEQYF.

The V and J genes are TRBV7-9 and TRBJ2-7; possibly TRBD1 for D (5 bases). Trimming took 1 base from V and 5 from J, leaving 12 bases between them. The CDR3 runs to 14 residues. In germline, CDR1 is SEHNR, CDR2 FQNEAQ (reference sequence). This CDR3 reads CASSLVAGLNEQYF. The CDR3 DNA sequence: TGTGCCAGCAGCTTAGTCGCAGGGTTGAACGAGCAGTACTTC. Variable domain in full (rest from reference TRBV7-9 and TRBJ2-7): DTGVSQNPRHKITKRGQNVTFRCDPISEHNRLYWYRQTLGQGPEFLTYFQNEAQLEKSRLLSDRFSAERPKGSFSTLEIQRTEQGDSAMYLCASSLVAGLNEQYFGPGTRLTVT.

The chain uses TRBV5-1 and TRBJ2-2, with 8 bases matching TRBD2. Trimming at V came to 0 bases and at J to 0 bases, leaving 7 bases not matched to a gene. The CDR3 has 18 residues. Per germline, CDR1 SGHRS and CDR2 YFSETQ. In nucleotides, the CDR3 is TGCGCCAGCAGCTTGGGAGGACTAGCCCCCCCGAACACCGGGGAGCTGTTTTTT. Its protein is CASSLGGLAPPNTGELFF.

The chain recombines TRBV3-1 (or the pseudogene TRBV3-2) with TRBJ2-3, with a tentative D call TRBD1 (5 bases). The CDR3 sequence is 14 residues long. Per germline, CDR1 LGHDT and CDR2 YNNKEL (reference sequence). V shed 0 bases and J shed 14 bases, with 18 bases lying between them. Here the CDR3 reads CASSQDGRQGVRYF. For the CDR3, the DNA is TGTGCCAGCAGCCAAGATGGTCGGCAAGGGGTTCGGTATTTT.

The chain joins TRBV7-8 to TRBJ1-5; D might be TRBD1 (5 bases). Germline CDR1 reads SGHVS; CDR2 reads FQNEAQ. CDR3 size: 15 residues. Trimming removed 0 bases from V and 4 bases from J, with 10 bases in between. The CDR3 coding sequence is TGTGCCAGCAGCTTAGCGACGACAGATAATCAGCCCCAGCATTTT. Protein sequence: CASSLATTDNQPQHF.

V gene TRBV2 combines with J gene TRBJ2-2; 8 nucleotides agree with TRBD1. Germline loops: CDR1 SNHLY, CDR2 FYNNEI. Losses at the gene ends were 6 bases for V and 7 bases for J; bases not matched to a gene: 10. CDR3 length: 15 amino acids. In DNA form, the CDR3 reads TGTGCCAGCAGGCGTCCGGGACAGGCTAACGGGGAGCTGTTTTTT. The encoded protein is CASRRPGQANGELFF.

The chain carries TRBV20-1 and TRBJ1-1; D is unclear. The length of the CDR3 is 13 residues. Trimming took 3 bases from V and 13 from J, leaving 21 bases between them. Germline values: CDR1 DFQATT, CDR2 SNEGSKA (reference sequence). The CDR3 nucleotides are TGCAGTGCTAGTGGCAGAATAAACCACGGAGATTTCTTT. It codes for CSASGRINHGDFF.

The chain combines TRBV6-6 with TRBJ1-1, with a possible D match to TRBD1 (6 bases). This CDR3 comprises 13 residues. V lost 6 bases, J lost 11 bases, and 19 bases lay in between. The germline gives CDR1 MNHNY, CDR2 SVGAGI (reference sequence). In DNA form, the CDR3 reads TGTGCCAGCAGCGAGGACAGTCCCGCGTGGGCTTTCTTT. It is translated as CASSEDSPAWAFF.

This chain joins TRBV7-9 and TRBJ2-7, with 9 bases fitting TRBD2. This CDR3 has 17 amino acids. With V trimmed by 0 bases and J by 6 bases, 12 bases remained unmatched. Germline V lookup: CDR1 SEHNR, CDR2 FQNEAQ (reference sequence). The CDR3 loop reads CASSLAHNSGRVIEQYF. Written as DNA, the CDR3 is TGTGCCAGCAGCTTAGCGCATAATAGCGGGAGAGTAATCGAGCAGTACTTC.

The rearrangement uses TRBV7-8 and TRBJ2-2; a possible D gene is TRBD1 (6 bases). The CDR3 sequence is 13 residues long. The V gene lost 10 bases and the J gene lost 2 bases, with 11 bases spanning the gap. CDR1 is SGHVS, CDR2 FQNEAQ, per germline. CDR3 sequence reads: CATQDSNTGELFF. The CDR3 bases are TGTGCCACACAGGACAGCAACACCGGGGAGCTGTTTTTT.

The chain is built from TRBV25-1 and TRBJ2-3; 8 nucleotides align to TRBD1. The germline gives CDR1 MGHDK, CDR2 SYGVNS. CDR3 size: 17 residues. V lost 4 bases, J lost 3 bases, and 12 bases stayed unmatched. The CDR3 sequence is CASSVPLSGGATDTQYF. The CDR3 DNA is TGTGCCAGCAGTGTCCCTTTATCAGGGGGCGCAACAGATACGCAGTATTTT.

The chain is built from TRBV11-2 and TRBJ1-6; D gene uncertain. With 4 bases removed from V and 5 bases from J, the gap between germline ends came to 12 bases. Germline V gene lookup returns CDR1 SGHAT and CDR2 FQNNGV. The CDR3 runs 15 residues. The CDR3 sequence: CASSSAGLDNSPLHF. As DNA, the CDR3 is TGTGCCAGCAGCTCGGCCGGTCTAGATAATTCACCCCTCCACTTT.

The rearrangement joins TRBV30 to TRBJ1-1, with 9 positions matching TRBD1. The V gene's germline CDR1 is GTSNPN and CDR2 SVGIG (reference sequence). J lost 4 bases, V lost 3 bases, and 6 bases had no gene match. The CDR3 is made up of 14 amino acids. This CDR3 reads CAWRADRGGTEAFF. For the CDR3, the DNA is TGTGCCTGGAGGGCGGACAGGGGTGGCACTGAAGCTTTCTTT. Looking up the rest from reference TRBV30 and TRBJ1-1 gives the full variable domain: SQTIHQWPATLVQPVGSPLSLECTVEGTSNPNLYWYRQAAGRGLQLLFYSVGIGQISSEVPQNLSASRPQDRQFILSSKKLLLSDSGFYLCAWRADRGGTEAFFGQGTRLTVV.

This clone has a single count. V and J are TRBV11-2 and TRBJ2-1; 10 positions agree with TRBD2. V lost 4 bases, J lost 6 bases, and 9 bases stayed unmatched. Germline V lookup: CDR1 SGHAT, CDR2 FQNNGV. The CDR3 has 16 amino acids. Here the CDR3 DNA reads TGTGCCAGCAGCTCGATACGACTAGCGGGCCGCAATGAGCAGTTCTTC. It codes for CASSSIRLAGRNEQFF. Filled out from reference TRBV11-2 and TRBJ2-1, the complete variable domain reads EAGVAQSPRYKIIEKRQSVAFWCNPISGHATLYWYQQILGQGPKLLIQFQNNGVVDDSQLPKDRFSAERLKGVDSTLKIQPAKLEDSAVYLCASSSIRLAGRNEQFFGPGTRLTVL.

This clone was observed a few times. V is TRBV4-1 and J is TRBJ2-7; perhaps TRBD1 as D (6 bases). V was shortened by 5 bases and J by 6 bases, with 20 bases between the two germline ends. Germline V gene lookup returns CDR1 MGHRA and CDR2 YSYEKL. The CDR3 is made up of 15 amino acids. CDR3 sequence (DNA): TGCGCCAGCAGCGCCCGGACAGCCAAGATGGGCGAGCAGTACTTC. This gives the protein CASSARTAKMGEQYF.

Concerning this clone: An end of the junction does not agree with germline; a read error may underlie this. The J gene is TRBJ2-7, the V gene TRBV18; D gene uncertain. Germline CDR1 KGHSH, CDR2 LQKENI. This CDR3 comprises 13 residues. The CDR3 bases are TGTGCCAGCTCACCACGTGACTCCTCCGAGCAGTACTTC. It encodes CASSPRDSSEQYF.

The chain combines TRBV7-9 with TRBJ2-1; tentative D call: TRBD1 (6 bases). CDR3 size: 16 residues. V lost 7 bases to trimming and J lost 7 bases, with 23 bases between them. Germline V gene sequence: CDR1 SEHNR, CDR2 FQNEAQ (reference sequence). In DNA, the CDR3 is TGTGCCAGCACCTATACCGGGACACAGGGAACTAATGAGCAGTTCTTC. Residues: CASTYTGTQGTNEQFF.

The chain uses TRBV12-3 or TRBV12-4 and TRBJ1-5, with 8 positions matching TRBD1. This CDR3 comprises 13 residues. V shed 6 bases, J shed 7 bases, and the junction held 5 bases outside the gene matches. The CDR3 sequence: CASRPTGVQPQHF. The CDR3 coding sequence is TGTGCCAGCAGACCGACAGGGGTGCAGCCCCAGCATTTT.

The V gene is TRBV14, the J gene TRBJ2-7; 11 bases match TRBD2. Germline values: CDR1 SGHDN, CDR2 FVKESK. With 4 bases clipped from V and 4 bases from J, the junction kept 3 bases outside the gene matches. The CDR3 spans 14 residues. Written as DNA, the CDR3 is TGTGCCAGCAGCCTAGCGGGAGGGCCTTACGAGCAGTACTTC. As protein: CASSLAGGPYEQYF.

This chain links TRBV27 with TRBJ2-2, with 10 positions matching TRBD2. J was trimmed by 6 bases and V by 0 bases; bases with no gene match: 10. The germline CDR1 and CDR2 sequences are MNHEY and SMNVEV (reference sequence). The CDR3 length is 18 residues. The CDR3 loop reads CASSLSAASGSWAGELFF. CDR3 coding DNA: TGTGCCAGCAGTTTATCGGCGGCTAGCGGGAGTTGGGCCGGGGAGCTGTTTTTT.

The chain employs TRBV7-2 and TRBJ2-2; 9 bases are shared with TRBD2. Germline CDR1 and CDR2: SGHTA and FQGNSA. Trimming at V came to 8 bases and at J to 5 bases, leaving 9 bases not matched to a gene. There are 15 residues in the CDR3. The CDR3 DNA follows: TGTGCCAGCCACTATGGCGGGGGGGCTACCGGGGAGCTGTTTTTT. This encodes CASHYGGGATGELFF. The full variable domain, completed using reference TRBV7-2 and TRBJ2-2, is GAGVSQSPSNKVTEKGKDVELRCDPISGHTALYWYRQSLGQGLEFLIYFQGNSAPDKSGLPSDRFSAERTGGSVSTLTIQRTQQEDSAVYLCASHYGGGATGELFFGEGSRLTVL.